This T cell receptor (beta chain) was identified in a study of T cells in Graves' hyperthyroidism and ophthalmopathy. Study-wide findings and caveats: The model foresaw ophthalmopathy a median around 6 months prior to onset. Through a model of 13 V-J features, ophthalmopathy was separated from stable hyperthyroidism.

This clonotype was seen ten or more times. Its target is unknown. CDR1 DFQATT and CDR2 SNEGSKA come from the germline V gene (reference sequence). The CDR3 has 10 amino acids. The V end lost 4 bases, the J end lost 7 bases, and 8 bases lay between the germline ends. The PBMCs were taken from around 10 ml of fresh peripheral blood. The source material, RNA transcripts, was used to amplify TCR beta CDR3 regions. First-round RT-PCR of the TCR CDR3 relied on the HTBI primer set. TCRdb re-called the multiplex PCR reads with MiXCR, one entry per CDR3 protein. Of a few hundred thousand distinct CDR3 sequences listed, around 25% are singletons.

This clonotype was obtained from a man in his forties or fifties with Graves' hyperthyroidism. Sequences were obtained from blood. V is TRBV20-1 and J is TRBJ2-7; D gene ambiguous. The CDR3 sequence: CSAIGGEQYF. The CDR3 DNA sequence: TGCAGTGCTATCGGTGGGGAGCAGTACTTC.